The table lists the clone carrying this TCR beta chain with many counts. What it binds is not known. Roughly 10 ml of fresh blood yielded the PBMCs by density gradient. This sample is drawn from a study of Graves' ophthalmopathy and Graves' hyperthyroidism. V was trimmed by 3 bases and J by 1 base, leaving 10 bases between them. This CDR3 contains 15 residues. Germline CDR1 is SGHAT and CDR2 is FQNNGV. Study outcomes and limitations: In blood, most expanded thyroid clonotypes above 0.001 frequency were also detected.

TCR beta CDR3 amplification used RNA transcripts. RT-PCR with HTBI primers came first, then second-round multiplex PCR. TCRdb reprocessed the multiplex PCR reads via MiXCR and lists one record per CDR3 protein. Of about 500,000 distinct CDR3 sequences in the sample, around 14% were seen once. The sequence came from a woman in her twenties or thirties with Graves' ophthalmopathy. The rearrangement uses TRBV11-2 and TRBJ2-4; unclear D gene. Specimen: blood. In DNA, the CDR3 is TGTGCCAGCAGCTTGCACACCCGGGCCAAAAACATTCAGTACTTC. This codes for CASSLHTRAKNIQYF.